What follows is one T cell receptor (beta chain) and its context. This sample was included in a study of blood T cell repertoires in COVID-19. On the study more broadly: Some COVID-19 samples were acute and others convalescent; all came from the United States, Italy and Spain. PBMCs, B-cell-depleted T cells, or T cells were the source of the cDNA or gDNA that made up the material.

Germline V gene sequence: CDR1 SGHNT, CDR2 YENEEA. Unmatched junction bases numbered 3, after V lost 5 bases and J lost 2 bases. CDR3 length: 17 amino acids. Under the authors' procedure: How many nucleated cells were present was estimated from reference gene primer amplification. Sequencing used immunoSEQ multiplex PCR; TCRdb keeps in-frame clones, though not all of them. D and trimming were read from the DNA, whereas the V and J calls and clone size are those reported in that table. Here the sample spans approximately 500,000 clones, 80% to 90% being singletons. The chain has TRBV11-3 and TRBJ2-1; 16 bases are shared with TRBD2. The specimen sequenced was peripheral blood. This receptor was taken from a human donor in a cohort sampled during active COVID-19. CDR3 sequence: CASSRGLAGGPYNEQFF. As DNA, the CDR3 is TGTGCCAGCAGCAGGGGACTAGCGGGAGGGCCCTACAATGAGCAGTTCTTC.